What follows are 29 T cell receptor beta chains derived from one specimen sequenced in a study of blood T cells in healthy people across ages. Sample-barcoded 5' priming and a J-beta primer mix drove a second PCR of roughly 6 to 12 cycles. TCRdb redid the calling of the 5' RACE reads with MiXCR, one entry per CDR3 protein. The table lists more than 650,000 distinct CDR3 sequences, 40% to 65% of them singletons. Sequencing was done on a sample of blood. All receptors derive from a man at least 80 years old in good health.

V and J are TRBV9 and TRBJ2-5; 7 bases are shared with TRBD1. The J call may be wrong; the DNA end is better matched by TRBJ2-7. This CDR3 contains 15 residues. Germline V CDR1 and CDR2: SGDLS, YYNGEE. The CDR3 protein is CASSTQGLQWGEQYF. CDR3 sequence (DNA): TGTGCCAGCAGCACACAGGGGCTGCAGTGGGGCGAGCAGTACTTC.

The chain combines TRBV20-1 with TRBJ1-2; D call uncertain. The CDR3 has 13 residues. The V and J ends lost 2 bases and 4 bases respectively, with 11 bases between them. Germline V lookup: CDR1 DFQATT, CDR2 SNEGSKA (reference sequence). CDR3 amino acids: CSARSGRLYGYTF. CDR3 nucleotide sequence: TGCAGTGCTAGATCCGGACGGCTCTATGGCTACACCTTC.

The V call is TRBV29-1, the J call TRBJ1-3, with D perhaps TRBD1 (5 bases). Germline lookup yields CDR1 SQVTM and CDR2 ANQGSEA. V lost 0 bases to trimming and J lost 9 bases, with 6 bases between them. The CDR3 loop spans 11 amino acids. DNA for the CDR3: TGCAGCGTTGAAGATGGGACCACCATATATTTT. Protein: CSVEDGTTIYF.

The gene calls are TRBV7-9 and TRBJ2-6; no clear D. Germline-derived CDR1 and CDR2 are SEHNR and FQNEAQ (reference sequence). This CDR3 spans 18 amino acids. Between the trimmed V and J ends, which lost 3 bases and 0 bases, there was a span of 15 bases. CDR3 loop: CASSLWTAYSSGANVLTF. The CDR3 nucleotides are TGTGCCAGCAGCTTGTGGACGGCCTATAGCTCTGGGGCCAACGTCCTGACTTTC.

V gene TRBV5-1 combines with J gene TRBJ2-7; unclear D gene. The end of the DNA fits TRBJ2-5 better, so the J call may be wrong. CDR1 and CDR2 from the germline V gene are SGHRS and YFSETQ. The CDR3 spans 12 residues. The CDR3: CASSRTLETQYF. In nucleotides, the CDR3 is TGCGCCAGCAGCCGGACGCTCGAGACCCAGTACTTC.

In this sample, this clonotype turned up a few times. The chain employs TRBV6-1 and TRBJ1-1; D is possibly TRBD1 (5 bases). V was clipped by 11 bases and J by 0 bases, with 10 bases between them. This CDR3 has 12 amino acids. CDR1 and CDR2 (germline): MNHNS, SASEGT. In DNA, the CDR3 is TGTGCCCTCGAAGGGGTGAACACTGAAGCTTTCTTT. Encoded protein: CALEGVNTEAFF.

This clonotype has more than one count but fewer than ten. The genes are TRBV11-2 and TRBJ1-4; D is ambiguous. Germline values: CDR1 SGHAT, CDR2 FQNNGV. V was shortened by 0 bases and J by 7 bases, with 12 bases between the two germline ends. This CDR3 is built from 15 residues. Written as DNA, the CDR3 is TGTGCCAGCAGCTTAGATCGAGGGTTGGGTGAAAAACTGTTTTTT. Its protein product is CASSLDRGLGEKLFF.

This chain uses TRBV12-3 or TRBV12-4 with TRBJ1-2; 8 bases are shared with TRBD1. The length of the CDR3 is 14 residues. J gave up 4 bases and V 6 bases, and 7 bases lay outside the gene matches. CDR3 in amino acids: CASRPTGGSYGYTF. The CDR3 DNA follows: TGTGCCAGCAGACCAACAGGGGGGAGCTATGGCTACACCTTC.

The chain recombines TRBV3-1 with TRBJ2-7, with TRBD2 matching over 13 bases. Trimming cost V 0 bases and J 7 bases; bases outside gene matches: 6. This CDR3 has 16 amino acids. The germline CDR1 and CDR2 sequences are LGHDT and YNNKEL (reference sequence). The CDR3 nucleotides read TGTGCCAGCAGCCAAGAACTAGCGGGAGGGGACGATGAGCAGTACTTC. Residues: CASSQELAGGDDEQYF.

The sample holds a few counts of this clonotype. This chain joins TRBV12-3 or TRBV12-4 and TRBJ1-2; perhaps TRBD1 as D (6 bases). With 6 bases removed from V and 7 bases from J, the gap between germline ends came to 12 bases. This CDR3 region has 12 residues. The CDR3 is CASSNRVLGYTF. The CDR3 coding sequence is TGTGCCAGCAGCAACAGGGTGCTTGGCTACACCTTC.

This clonotype appeared a few times. The chain combines TRBV29-1 with TRBJ2-5; D unresolved. Looked up from germline, CDR1 is SQVTM and CDR2 is ANQGSEA. Trimming took 1 base from V and 5 from J, leaving 11 bases between them. The CDR3 is 13 amino acids. This CDR3 reads CSVEGSPGETQYF. CDR3 in DNA: TGCAGCGTTGAAGGTAGTCCCGGGGAGACCCAGTACTTC.

This rearrangement joins TRBV6-6 to TRBJ1-4; tentative D call: TRBD1 (5 bases). CDR1 is MNHNY, CDR2 SVGAGI, per germline (reference sequence). Trimming removed 8 bases from V and 2 bases from J, with 15 bases in between. This CDR3 has 15 residues. The CDR3 DNA reads TGTGCCAGCTGCCGAATAGGGGTGACTAATGAAAAACTGTTTTTT. Encoded protein: CASCRIGVTNEKLFF.

This clonotype was found once. V gene TRBV27 combines with J gene TRBJ2-2; D possibly corresponds to TRBD2 (5 bases). CDR1 is MNHEY and CDR2 is SMNVEV in the germline V gene (reference sequence). V lost 3 bases and J 0 bases, leaving 8 bases between the germline ends. This CDR3 has 15 residues. Here the CDR3 reads CASSFVGANTGELFF. The CDR3 coding sequence is TGTGCCAGCAGTTTCGTGGGAGCGAACACCGGGGAGCTGTTTTTT.

The chain links TRBV7-3 to TRBJ2-1; D is unclear. Germline CDR1 is SGHTA and CDR2 is FQGTGA. This CDR3 spans 13 amino acids. Trimming pared 0 bases from V and 5 bases from J, leaving 5 bases between. The CDR3 here is CASSLTKDNEQFF. In DNA, the CDR3 is TGTGCCAGCAGCTTAACGAAAGACAATGAGCAGTTCTTC.

This clonotype has a handful of counts. V is TRBV20-1 and J is TRBJ2-5; 11 bases fit TRBD2. CDR3 length equals 14 residues. Per the germline V gene, CDR1 is DFQATT and CDR2 is SNEGSKA (reference sequence). With 3 bases clipped from V and 3 bases from J, the junction kept 3 bases outside the gene matches. This chain's CDR3 is CSARGTSGEETQYF. The CDR3 nucleotides read TGCAGTGCTAGGGGGACTAGCGGAGAAGAGACCCAGTACTTC.

The chain uses TRBV29-1 and TRBJ2-5; no clear D gene. Germline loops: CDR1 SQVTM, CDR2 ANQGSEA. The CDR3 totals 15 residues. The V end lost 6 bases, the J end lost 11 bases, and 28 bases lay between the germline ends. CDR3 residues: CSVLDGGEPFDEQYF. CDR3 DNA: TGCAGCGTCCTAGATGGCGGAGAGCCTTTCGATGAGCAGTACTTC.

This clonotype has a handful of counts. The gene calls are TRBV7-2 and TRBJ2-7; 12 nucleotides line up with TRBD2. CDR1 and CDR2 from the germline V gene are SGHTA and FQGNSA. V shed 2 bases, J shed 1 base, and the junction held 6 bases outside the gene matches. The CDR3 runs to 17 residues. Written as DNA, the CDR3 is TGTGCCAGCAGCTTATATTGGACTAGCGGGAAGTCCTACGAGCAGTACTTC. Translation: CASSLYWTSGKSYEQYF.

The chain carries TRBV9 and TRBJ2-1; TRBD2 is a possible D gene (5 bases). V was trimmed by 0 bases and J by 3 bases, leaving 10 bases between them. The CDR3 is made up of 15 amino acids. Germline assignment: CDR1 SGDLS and CDR2 YYNGEE. The CDR3 region has the DNA TGTGCCAGCAGCGTAGGAGGGCCGATCTACAATGAGCAGTTCTTC. It encodes CASSVGGPIYNEQFF.

This clonotype was observed a few times. The chain has TRBV12-3 or TRBV12-4 and TRBJ2-7; TRBD2 matches 9 bases. V lost 3 bases and J lost 7; bases outside the gene matches: 7. This CDR3 has 14 residues. The CDR3 reads CASSLSSGRWEQYF. In DNA, the CDR3 is TGTGCCAGCAGTTTGAGTAGCGGGAGATGGGAGCAGTACTTC.

This chain uses TRBV4-2 with TRBJ2-5, with TRBD2 matching over 11 bases. V shed 1 base and J 11 bases; nucleotides not matched to a gene: 15. The germline V gene has CDR1 LGHNA and CDR2 YNFKEQ. This CDR3 is 17 amino acids long. The CDR3 sequence: CASSQAALAGGPREQYF. CDR3 coding DNA: TGTGCCAGCAGCCAAGCCGCCCTAGCGGGAGGACCTCGGGAGCAGTACTTC.

The chain couples TRBV5-1 to TRBJ2-1; 8 nucleotides align to TRBD1. In germline, CDR1 is SGHRS, CDR2 YFSETQ. This CDR3 comprises 14 residues. Trimming removed 4 bases from V and 9 bases from J; junction bases left unmatched: 9. This chain's CDR3 is CASSEGQGTSEQFF. CDR3 in DNA: TGCGCCAGCAGCGAAGGACAGGGAACGAGTGAGCAGTTCTTC. The entire variable domain, with the rest obtained from reference TRBV5-1 and TRBJ2-1, is as follows: KAGVTQTPRYLIKTRGQQVTLSCSPISGHRSVSWYQQTPGQGLQFLFEYFSETQRNKGNFPGRFSGRQFSNSRSEMNVSTLELGDSALYLCASSEGQGTSEQFFGPGTRLTVL.

J is TRBJ2-2 and V is TRBV6-1, with 8 positions matching TRBD2. Losses at the gene ends were 0 bases for V and 5 bases for J; bases not matched to a gene: 5. This CDR3 is 16 amino acids long. Germline CDR1 and CDR2: MNHNS and SASEGT. The CDR3 nucleotides read TGTGCCAGCAGTGAAGCCGGGACTAGGCAAACCGGGGAGCTGTTTTTT. Translating it yields CASSEAGTRQTGELFF.

This rearrangement joins TRBV11-1 to TRBJ1-1; unclear D gene. This CDR3 has 16 amino acids. Germline values: CDR1 SGHAT, CDR2 FQDESV (reference sequence). V lost 3 bases and J 4 bases, leaving 18 bases between the germline ends. The CDR3 DNA sequence: TGTGCCAGCAGCTTCCTAGCTCCCGCAGGACTCACTGAAGCTTTCTTT. Encoded protein: CASSFLAPAGLTEAFF.

V is TRBV27 and J is TRBJ2-5; D may be TRBD2 (5 bases). CDR1 is MNHEY, CDR2 SMNVEV, per germline (reference sequence). This CDR3 has 15 residues. V dropped 6 bases and J dropped 2 bases, with 16 bases sitting between them. The CDR3 DNA is TGTGCCAGCAGCCGACTTGCGGGTGTTCAAGAGACCCAGTACTTC. Protein product: CASSRLAGVQETQYF.

This chain links TRBV18 with TRBJ2-7, with D hard to call. The V and J ends lost 3 bases and 0 bases respectively, with 12 bases between them. This CDR3 has 15 residues. Germline V CDR1 and CDR2: KGHSH, LQKENI. The CDR3 is CASSPIHVGSYEQYF. Here the CDR3 DNA reads TGTGCCAGCTCACCTATTCATGTGGGCTCCTACGAGCAGTACTTC.

This chain links TRBV10-3 with TRBJ2-3, with 7 bases fitting TRBD1. The germline V gene encodes CDR1 ENHRY and CDR2 SYGVKD. After removal of 6 bases from V and 2 bases from J, the junction contained 11 bases not matched to a gene. The CDR3 extends over 16 amino acids. The CDR3 nucleotides are TGTGCCATCAGGCCCACAGGGGCAGAGAACACAGATACGCAGTATTTT. As protein: CAIRPTGAENTDTQYF.

The J gene is TRBJ2-5, the V gene TRBV20-1; possible D gene TRBD2, 5 bases. TRBJ2-7 explains the end of the DNA better; the J call may be wrong. Germline CDR1 and CDR2: DFQATT and SNEGSKA (reference sequence). The CDR3 runs 13 residues. The CDR3 DNA follows: TGCAGTGCTGCGGGCCAGCCGGGCTACGAGCAGTACTTC. This codes for CSAAGQPGYEQYF.

This sequence joins TRBV29-1 and TRBJ2-7; D is undetermined. V dropped 8 bases and J dropped 0 bases, with 20 bases sitting between them. Looked up from germline, CDR1 is SQVTM and CDR2 is ANQGSEA. The CDR3 is 15 residues long. The CDR3 loop reads CSPKLDRTYSYEQYF. DNA for the CDR3: TGCAGCCCCAAATTGGACCGAACCTACTCCTACGAGCAGTACTTC.

The chain carries TRBV7-3 and TRBJ2-1; 15 positions agree with TRBD2. Unmatched junction bases numbered 6, after V lost 5 bases and J lost 7 bases. This CDR3 region has 16 residues. The germline gives CDR1 SGHTA, CDR2 FQGTGA. CDR3 sequence reads: CASSPRGLAGGNEQFF. In DNA, the CDR3 is TGTGCCAGCAGCCCAAGGGGACTAGCGGGAGGTAATGAGCAGTTCTTC. The full variable domain, rest sourced from reference TRBV7-3 and TRBJ2-1, is GAGVSQTPSNKVTEKGKYVELRCDPISGHTALYWYRQSLGQGPEFLIYFQGTGAADDSGLPNDRFFAVRPEGSVSTLKIQRTERGDSAVYLCASSPRGLAGGNEQFFGPGTRLTVL.